This T cell receptor beta chain derives from a study of T cell responses to AZD1222 COVID-19 vaccine. Only in-frame clones appear in the TCRdb table, and some are missing; sequencing was by immunoSEQ multiplex PCR. The sample includes about 140,000 clones. The CDR3 totals 12 residues. The germline CDR1 and CDR2 sequences are SQVTM and ANQGSEA. Trimming removed 6 bases at V and 4 bases at J, with 12 bases between. What was sequenced was peripheral blood. This TCR was sampled from an adult in good health. The rearrangement links TRBV29-1 to TRBJ1-1, with D hard to call. CDR3 sequence: CSVEGVGTEAFF. In DNA form, the CDR3 reads TGCAGCGTGGAGGGAGTTGGCACTGAAGCTTTCTTT.